This TCR beta chain was captured by sequencing in a study of shared clonotypes between healthy human individuals. As regards this clone: Its antigen is undetermined.

Genomic DNA of every subset was divided equally among multiple immunoSEQ plates. The assay was immunoSEQ multiplex PCR, and TCRdb's table has in-frame clones only and misses some. The table includes under 2,500,000 clones, roughly 95% detected once. Looked up from germline, CDR1 is SGHDN and CDR2 is FVKESK. The CDR3 covers 16 residues. The J segment lost 2 bases and the V segment lost 5 bases, leaving 8 bases of the junction unmatched. General observations from the study: A limitation of the genetic and exposure-history diversity represented arose from few donors. Incompleteness in sorted-subset sequencing, despite large depth, was shown by rarefaction. When compared with the clonotypes that were shared by all four sorted-subset donors, the non-shared clonotypes turned out to have lower generation probabilities.

The sequenced sample consisted of naive CD4+ T cells sorted from blood. Indicated subset: CD45RA+ positively selected. The TCR comes from a man younger than 30 in good health. The chain uses TRBV14 and TRBJ1-1, with 10 bases fitting TRBD1. The CDR3 is CASSSTGGEKNTEAFF. In nucleotides, the CDR3 is TGTGCCAGCAGCTCGACAGGGGGCGAGAAAAACACTGAAGCTTTCTTT.